Many counts were recorded for the clone carrying this T cell receptor beta chain. These data originate in a study of molecular identifiers for immune sequencing clone quantification. Previously described methods and listed TCR primers were used for bulk TCR libraries. TCRdb reprocessed the PCR reads with MiXCR, giving one entry per CDR3 protein. The sample consists of about 630,000 distinct CDR3 sequences, about 25% of them appearing once. This CDR3 is built from 14 residues. Germline-derived CDR1 and CDR2 are SQVTM and ANQGSEA. V gave up 1 base and J gave up 9 bases; unmatched junction bases: 4. This chain joins TRBV29-1 and TRBJ2-1; 12 bases map to TRBD2. Sequenced input: naive CD8+ T cells from blood, with Jurkat cell RNA spiked in. Sample subset: FACS-sorted CD8+CD4-CCR7+CD45RA+ naive T cells. The TCR was taken from a human donor in good health. Some libraries in this study had Jurkat cell RNA spiked in. The CDR3 protein is CSVEGGLAGSEQFF. CDR3 sequence (DNA): TGCAGCGTTGAAGGAGGACTAGCGGGGAGTGAGCAGTTCTTC.